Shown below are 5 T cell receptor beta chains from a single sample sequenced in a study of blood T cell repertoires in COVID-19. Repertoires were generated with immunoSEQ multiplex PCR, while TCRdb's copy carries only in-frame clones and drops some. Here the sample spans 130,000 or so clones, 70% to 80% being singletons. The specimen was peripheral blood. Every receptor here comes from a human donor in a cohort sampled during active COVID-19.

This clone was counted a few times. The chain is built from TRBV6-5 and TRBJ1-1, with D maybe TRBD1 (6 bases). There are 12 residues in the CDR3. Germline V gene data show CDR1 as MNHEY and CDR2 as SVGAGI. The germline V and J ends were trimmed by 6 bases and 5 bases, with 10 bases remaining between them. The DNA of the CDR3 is TGTGCCAGCAGGGCAGGGGCTACTGAAGCTTTCTTT. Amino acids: CASRAGATEAFF.

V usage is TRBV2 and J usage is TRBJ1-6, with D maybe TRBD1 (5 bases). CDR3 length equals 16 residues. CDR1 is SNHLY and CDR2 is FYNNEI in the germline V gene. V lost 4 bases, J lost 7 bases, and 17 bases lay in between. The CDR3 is CASSAEGPSGNSPLHF. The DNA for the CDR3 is TGTGCCAGCAGTGCGGAGGGGCCATCGGGGAATTCACCCCTCCACTTT.

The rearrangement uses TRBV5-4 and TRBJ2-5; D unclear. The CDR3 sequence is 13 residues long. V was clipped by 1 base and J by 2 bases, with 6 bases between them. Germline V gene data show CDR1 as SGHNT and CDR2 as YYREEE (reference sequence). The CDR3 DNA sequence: TGTGCCAGCAGCTTGAAACTACAAGAGACCCAGTACTTC. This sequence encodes CASSLKLQETQYF.

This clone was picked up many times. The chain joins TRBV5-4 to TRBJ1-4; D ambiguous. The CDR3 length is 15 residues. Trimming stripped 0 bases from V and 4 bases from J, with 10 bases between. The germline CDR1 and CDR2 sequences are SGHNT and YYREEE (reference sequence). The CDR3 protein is CASSLGGRLNEKLFF. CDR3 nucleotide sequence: TGTGCCAGCAGCTTGGGAGGGCGGCTTAATGAAAAACTGTTTTTT. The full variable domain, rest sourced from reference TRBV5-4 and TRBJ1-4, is ETGVTQSPTHLIKTRGQQVTLRCSSQSGHNTVSWYQQALGQGPQFIFQYYREEENGRGNFPPRFSGLQFPNYSSELNVNALELDDSALYLCASSLGGRLNEKLFFGSGTQLSVL.

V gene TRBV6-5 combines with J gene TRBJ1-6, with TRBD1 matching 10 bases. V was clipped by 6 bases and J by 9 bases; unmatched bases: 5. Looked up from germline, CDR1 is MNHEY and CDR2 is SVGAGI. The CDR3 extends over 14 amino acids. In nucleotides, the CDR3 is TGTGCCAGCAGCTCGGGACAGGGGAGTTCACCCCTCCACTTT. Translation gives CASSSGQGSSPLHF.